This T cell receptor (beta chain) was captured in a study of shared clonotypes between healthy human individuals. Study-level information: Sampling drew on donors who were two women and a few men aged 18 to 49. General study points: Rarefaction revealed incomplete sorted-subset sequencing despite large depth. Deeper or shallower sequencing was expected to change how clonotypes are shared among donors. The diversity represented, both genetic and in exposure history, was limited by few donors.

Of note for this clone: Its antigen is unidentified.

The germline gives CDR1 LGHNA, CDR2 YSLEER. V shed 0 bases and J shed 0 bases, with 9 bases lying between them. The CDR3 contains 17 residues. Libraries were prepared by immunoSEQ multiplex PCR; TCRdb keeps only in-frame clonotypes and omits some of them. The repertoire includes about 2 million clones, 90% to 95% of them detected once, and 0.1% to 0.15% sits in the top ten. Sequenced sample: naive CD4+ T cells sorted from blood. This sample's subset: CD45RA+ positively selected. The J gene is TRBJ2-6, the V gene TRBV4-3; D not resolved. The TCR was taken from a man aged 18 to 29 in good health. The CDR3 DNA follows: TGCGCCAGCAGCCAAGATTTGACCCGCTCTGGGGCCAACGTCCTGACTTTC. As protein: CASSQDLTRSGANVLTF.